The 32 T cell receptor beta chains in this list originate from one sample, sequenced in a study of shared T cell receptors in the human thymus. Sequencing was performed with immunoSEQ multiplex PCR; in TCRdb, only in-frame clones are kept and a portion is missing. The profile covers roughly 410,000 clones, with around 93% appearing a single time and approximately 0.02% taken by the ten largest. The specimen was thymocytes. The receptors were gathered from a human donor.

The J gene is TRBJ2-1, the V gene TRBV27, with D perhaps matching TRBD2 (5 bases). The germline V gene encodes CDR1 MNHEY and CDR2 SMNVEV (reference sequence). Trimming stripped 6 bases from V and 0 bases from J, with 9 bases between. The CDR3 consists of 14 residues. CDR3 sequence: CASSRESSYNEQFF. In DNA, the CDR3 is TGTGCCAGCAGCCGGGAAAGCTCCTACAATGAGCAGTTCTTC.

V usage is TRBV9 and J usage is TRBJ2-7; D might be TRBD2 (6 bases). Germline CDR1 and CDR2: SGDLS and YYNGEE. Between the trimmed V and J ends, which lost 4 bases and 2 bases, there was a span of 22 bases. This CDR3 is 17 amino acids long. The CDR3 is CASSPRMVAGPAYEQYF. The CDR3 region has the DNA TGTGCCAGCAGCCCGCGTATGGTGGCGGGACCTGCCTACGAGCAGTACTTC.

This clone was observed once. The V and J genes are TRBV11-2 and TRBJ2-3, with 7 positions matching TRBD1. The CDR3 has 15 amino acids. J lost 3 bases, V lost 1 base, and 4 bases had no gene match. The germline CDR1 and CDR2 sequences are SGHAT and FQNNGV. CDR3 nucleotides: TGTGCCAGCAGCTTAGGGACAGGCCCGACAGATACGCAGTATTTT. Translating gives CASSLGTGPTDTQYF.

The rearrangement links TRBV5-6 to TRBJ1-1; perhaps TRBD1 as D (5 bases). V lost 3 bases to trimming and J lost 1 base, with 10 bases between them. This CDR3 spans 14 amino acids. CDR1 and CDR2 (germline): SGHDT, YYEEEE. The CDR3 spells CASSSQGSNTEAFF. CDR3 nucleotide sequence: TGTGCCAGCAGCTCCCAGGGCTCGAACACTGAAGCTTTCTTT.

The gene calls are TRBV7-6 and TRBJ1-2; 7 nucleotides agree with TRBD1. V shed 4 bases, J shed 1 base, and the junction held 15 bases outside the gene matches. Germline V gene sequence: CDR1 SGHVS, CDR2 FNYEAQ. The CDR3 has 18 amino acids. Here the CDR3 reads CASSSRGGPRPLNYGYTF. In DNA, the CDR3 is TGTGCCAGCAGCTCACGAGGGGGCCCTAGGCCGCTTAACTATGGCTACACCTTC.

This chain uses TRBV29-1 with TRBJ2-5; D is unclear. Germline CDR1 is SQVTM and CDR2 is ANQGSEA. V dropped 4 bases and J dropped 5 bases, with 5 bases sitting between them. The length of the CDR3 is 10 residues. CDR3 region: CSVVWETQYF. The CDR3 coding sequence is TGCAGCGTTGTTTGGGAGACCCAGTACTTC. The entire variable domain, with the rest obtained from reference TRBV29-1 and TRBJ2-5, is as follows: SAVISQKPSRDICQRGTSLTIQCQVDSQVTMMFWYRQQPGQSLTLIATANQGSEATYESGFVIDKFPISRPNLTFSTLTVSNMSPEDSSIYLCSVVWETQYFGPGTRLLVL.

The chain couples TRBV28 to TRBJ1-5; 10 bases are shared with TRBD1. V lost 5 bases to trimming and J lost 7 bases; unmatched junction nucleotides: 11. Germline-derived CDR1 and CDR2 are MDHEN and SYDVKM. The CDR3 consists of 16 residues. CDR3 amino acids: CASSAWDRGGEQPQHF. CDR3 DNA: TGTGCCAGCAGTGCGTGGGACAGGGGAGGAGAGCAGCCCCAGCATTTT.

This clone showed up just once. The CDR3 is CASSQERGRGNRADYGYTF. CDR3 bases: TGCGCCAGCAGCCAAGAACGGGGTCGGGGAAACAGGGCCGACTATGGCTACACCTTC. V gene TRBV4-1 combines with J gene TRBJ1-2; D is possibly TRBD1 (6 bases). V was cut by 0 bases and J by 3 bases, with 23 bases left in between. This CDR3 has 19 residues. In germline, CDR1 is MGHRA, CDR2 YSYEKL.

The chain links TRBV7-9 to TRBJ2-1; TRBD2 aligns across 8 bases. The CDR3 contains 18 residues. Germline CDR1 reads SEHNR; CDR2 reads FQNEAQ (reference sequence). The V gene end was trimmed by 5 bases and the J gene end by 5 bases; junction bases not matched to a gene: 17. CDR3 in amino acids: CASSDTSGGALTDNEQFF. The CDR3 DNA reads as TGTGCCAGCAGCGACACTAGCGGCGGAGCGTTGACAGACAATGAGCAGTTCTTC.

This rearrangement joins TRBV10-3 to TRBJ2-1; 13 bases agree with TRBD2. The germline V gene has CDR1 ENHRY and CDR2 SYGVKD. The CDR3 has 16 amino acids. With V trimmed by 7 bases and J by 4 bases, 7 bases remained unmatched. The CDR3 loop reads CAINPGLAGPYNEQFF. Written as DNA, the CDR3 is TGTGCCATCAACCCGGGACTAGCGGGACCATACAATGAGCAGTTCTTC.

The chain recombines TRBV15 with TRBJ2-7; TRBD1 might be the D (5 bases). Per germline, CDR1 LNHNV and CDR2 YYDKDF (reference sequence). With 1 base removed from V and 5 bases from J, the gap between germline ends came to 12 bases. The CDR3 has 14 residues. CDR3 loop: CATSRVEGVHEQYF. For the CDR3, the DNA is TGTGCCACCAGCAGAGTGGAAGGGGTCCACGAGCAGTACTTC.

CDR3 nucleotides: TGTGCCAGCATGGGGACGGGGGGAACGGATGAGCAGTACTTC. Protein sequence: CASMGTGGTDEQYF. The chain links TRBV25-1 to TRBJ2-7; TRBD2 matches 7 bases. This CDR3 is 14 amino acids long. Losses at the gene ends were 7 bases for V and 7 bases for J; bases not matched to a gene: 13. Germline V gives CDR1 MGHDK, CDR2 SYGVNS.

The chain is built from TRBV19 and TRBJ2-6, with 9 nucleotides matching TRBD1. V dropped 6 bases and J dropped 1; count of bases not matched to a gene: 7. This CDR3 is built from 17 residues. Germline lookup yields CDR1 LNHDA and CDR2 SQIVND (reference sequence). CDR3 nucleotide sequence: TGTGCCAGTAGCCGGGACAGGGAAGTATCTGGGGCCAACGTCCTGACTTTC. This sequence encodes CASSRDREVSGANVLTF.

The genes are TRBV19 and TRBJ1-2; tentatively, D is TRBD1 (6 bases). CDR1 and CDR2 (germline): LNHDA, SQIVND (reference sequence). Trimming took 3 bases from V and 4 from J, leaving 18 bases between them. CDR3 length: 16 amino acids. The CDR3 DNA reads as TGTGCCAGTAGTATTGAAATCGTGGACAGCCGCTATGGCTACACCTTC. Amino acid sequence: CASSIEIVDSRYGYTF.

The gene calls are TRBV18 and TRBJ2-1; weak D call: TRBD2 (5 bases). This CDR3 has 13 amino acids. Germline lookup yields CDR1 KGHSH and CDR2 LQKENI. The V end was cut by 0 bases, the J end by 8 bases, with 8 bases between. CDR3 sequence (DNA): TGTGCCAGCTCACCACCGCCGGGATATGAGCAGTTCTTC. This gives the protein CASSPPPGYEQFF.

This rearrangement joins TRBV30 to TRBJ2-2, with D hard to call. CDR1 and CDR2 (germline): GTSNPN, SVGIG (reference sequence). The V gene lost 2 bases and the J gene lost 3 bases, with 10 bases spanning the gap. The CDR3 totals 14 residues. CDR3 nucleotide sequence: TGTGCCTGGAGTCGGCAGGCGTACACCGGGGAGCTGTTTTTT. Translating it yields CAWSRQAYTGELFF.

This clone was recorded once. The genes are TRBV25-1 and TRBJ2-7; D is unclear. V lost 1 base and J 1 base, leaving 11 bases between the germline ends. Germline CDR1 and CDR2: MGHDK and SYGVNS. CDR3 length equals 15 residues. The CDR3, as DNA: TGTGCCAGCAGTGAATTGGGGATTACATCCTACGAGCAGTACTTC. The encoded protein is CASSELGITSYEQYF.

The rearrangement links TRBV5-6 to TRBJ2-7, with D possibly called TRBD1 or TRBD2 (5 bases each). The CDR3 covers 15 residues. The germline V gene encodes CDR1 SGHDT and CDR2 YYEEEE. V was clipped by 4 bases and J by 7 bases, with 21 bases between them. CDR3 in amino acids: CASSQSGTNPEEQYF. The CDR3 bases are TGTGCCAGCAGCCAGTCGGGGACCAACCCTGAAGAGCAGTACTTC.

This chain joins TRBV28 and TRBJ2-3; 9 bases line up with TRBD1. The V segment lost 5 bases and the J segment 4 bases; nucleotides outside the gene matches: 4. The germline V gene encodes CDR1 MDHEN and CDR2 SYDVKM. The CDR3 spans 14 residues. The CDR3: CASSLRDRADTQYF. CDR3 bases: TGTGCCAGCAGTCTCCGGGACAGGGCAGATACGCAGTATTTT.

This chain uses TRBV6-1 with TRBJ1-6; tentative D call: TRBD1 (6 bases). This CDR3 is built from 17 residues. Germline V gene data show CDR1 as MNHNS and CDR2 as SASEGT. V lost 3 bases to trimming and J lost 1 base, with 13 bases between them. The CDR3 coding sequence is TGTGCCAGCAGTGATACAGGGAGGGCGTCCTATAATTCACCCCTCCACTTT. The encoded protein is CASSDTGRASYNSPLHF.

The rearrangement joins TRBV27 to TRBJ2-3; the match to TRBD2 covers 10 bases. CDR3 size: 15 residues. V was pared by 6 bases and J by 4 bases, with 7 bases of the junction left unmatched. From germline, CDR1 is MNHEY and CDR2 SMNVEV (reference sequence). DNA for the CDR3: TGTGCCAGCAGGACGGGACTAGCGAGACCAGATACGCAGTATTTT. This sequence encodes CASRTGLARPDTQYF.

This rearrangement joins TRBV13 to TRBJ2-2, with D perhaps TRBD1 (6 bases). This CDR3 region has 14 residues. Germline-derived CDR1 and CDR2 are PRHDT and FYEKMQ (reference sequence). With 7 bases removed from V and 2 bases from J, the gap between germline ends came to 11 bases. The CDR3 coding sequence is TGTGCCAGCAAAGACAGGCTAAACACCGGGGAGCTGTTTTTT. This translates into CASKDRLNTGELFF.

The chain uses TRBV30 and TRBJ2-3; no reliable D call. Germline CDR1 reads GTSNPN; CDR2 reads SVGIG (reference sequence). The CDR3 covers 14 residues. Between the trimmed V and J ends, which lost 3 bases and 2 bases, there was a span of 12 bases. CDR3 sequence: CAWSGRSSTDTQYF. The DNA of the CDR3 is TGTGCCTGGAGCGGCCGTTCTTCCACAGATACGCAGTATTTT.

The CDR3 loop is CASSALSGANVLTF. In DNA form, the CDR3 reads TGTGCCAGCAGCGCCCTCTCTGGGGCCAACGTCCTGACTTTC. The rearrangement links TRBV9 to TRBJ2-6; D is ambiguous. Germline V gene sequence: CDR1 SGDLS, CDR2 YYNGEE. The V and J ends lost 3 bases and 0 bases respectively, with 4 bases between them. The CDR3 has 14 amino acids.

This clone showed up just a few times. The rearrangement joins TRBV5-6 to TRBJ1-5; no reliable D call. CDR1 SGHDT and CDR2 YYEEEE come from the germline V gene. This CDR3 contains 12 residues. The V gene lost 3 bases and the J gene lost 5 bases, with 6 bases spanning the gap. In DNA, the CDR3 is TGTGCCAGCAGCTCATGGGATCAGCCCCAGCATTTT. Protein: CASSSWDQPQHF.

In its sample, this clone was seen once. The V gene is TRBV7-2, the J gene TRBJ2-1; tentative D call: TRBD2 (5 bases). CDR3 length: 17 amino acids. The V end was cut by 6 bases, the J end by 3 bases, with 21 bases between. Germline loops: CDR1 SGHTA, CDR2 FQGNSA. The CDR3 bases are TGTGCCAGCAGTCATCGGACTCCCCCTAGCTACTACAATGAGCAGTTCTTC. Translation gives CASSHRTPPSYYNEQFF.

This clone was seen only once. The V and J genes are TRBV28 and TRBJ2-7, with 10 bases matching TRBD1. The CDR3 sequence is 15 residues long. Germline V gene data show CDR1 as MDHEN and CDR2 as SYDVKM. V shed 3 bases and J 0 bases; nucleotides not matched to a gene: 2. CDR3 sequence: CASSLRTGGSYEQYF. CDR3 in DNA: TGTGCCAGCAGTTTGAGGACAGGGGGCTCCTACGAGCAGTACTTC.

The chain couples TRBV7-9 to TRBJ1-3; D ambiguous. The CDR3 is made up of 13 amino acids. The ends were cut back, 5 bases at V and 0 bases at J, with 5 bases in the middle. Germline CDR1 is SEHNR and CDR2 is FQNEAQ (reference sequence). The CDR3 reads CASSRVSGNTIYF. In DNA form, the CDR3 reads TGTGCCAGCAGCCGCGTCTCTGGAAACACCATATATTTT.

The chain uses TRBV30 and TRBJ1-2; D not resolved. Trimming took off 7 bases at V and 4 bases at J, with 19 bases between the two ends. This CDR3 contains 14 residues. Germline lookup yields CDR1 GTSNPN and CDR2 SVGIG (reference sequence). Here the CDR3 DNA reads TGTGCCTCAGATCCCTCCTTCGAGGGCTATGGCTACACCTTC. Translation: CASDPSFEGYGYTF.

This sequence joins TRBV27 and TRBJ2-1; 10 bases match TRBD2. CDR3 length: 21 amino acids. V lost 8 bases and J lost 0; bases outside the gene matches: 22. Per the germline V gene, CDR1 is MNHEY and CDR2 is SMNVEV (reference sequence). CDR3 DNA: TGTGCCAGCGGCATCCCCATCCTAGCGGGAGAGATATGGGCCTCCTACAATGAGCAGTTCTTC. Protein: CASGIPILAGEIWASYNEQFF.

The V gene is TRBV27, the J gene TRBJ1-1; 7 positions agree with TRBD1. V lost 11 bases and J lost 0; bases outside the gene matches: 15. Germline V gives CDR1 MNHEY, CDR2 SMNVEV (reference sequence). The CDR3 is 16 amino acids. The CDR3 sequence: CASKQGGDRMNTEAFF. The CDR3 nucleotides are TGTGCCTCCAAGCAGGGGGGCGATAGGATGAACACTGAAGCTTTCTTT.

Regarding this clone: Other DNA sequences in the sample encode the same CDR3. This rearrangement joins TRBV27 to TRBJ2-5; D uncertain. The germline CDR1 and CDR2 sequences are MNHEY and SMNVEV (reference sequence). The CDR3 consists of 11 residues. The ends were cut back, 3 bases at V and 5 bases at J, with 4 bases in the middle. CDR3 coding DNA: TGTGCCAGCAGTTTTCGGGAGACCCAGTACTTC. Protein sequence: CASSFRETQYF.